This record covers a single TCR beta chain. Its target is not known. Read data end 3 residues before the CDR3 end; the end is taken from the germline J gene. Germline trimming cut 2 bases from V and 4 bases from J; bases unmatched to any gene: 11. The CDR3 spans 16 residues. Germline assignment: CDR1 DFQATT and CDR2 SNEGSKA (reference sequence). The data are from a study of T cells in women clearing cervical HPV infection. Study-wide results and limits: Repertoire richness, not evenness, was significantly elevated in CIN3+ cases versus controls.

The table came from immunoSEQ multiplex PCR; TCRdb's copy has only in-frame clones and leaves some out. In all, the sample yields around 22,000 clones. The receptor's source is a woman between 18 and 69 years old with a cervical HPV16 infection that either progressed to CIN3+ or cleared (not recorded which). The chain carries TRBV20-1 and TRBJ1-2; 9 bases map to TRBD1. Specimen: blood buffy coat. The CDR3 DNA, read in part, is TGCAGTGCTAGAAAACAGGGGGCCCCATCAACCTATGGC. This gives the protein CSARKQGAPSTYG. The whole CDR3 protein is CSARKQGAPSTYGYTF.